The T cell receptor beta chain described here comes from a study of CD8+CD57+ T cells in acquired aplastic anemia. Study overall: Healthy donor CD4+ samples were sequenced to a depth that averaged roughly 10 million reads.

The CDR3 is 18 amino acids. Trimming took off 4 bases at V and 0 bases at J, with 18 bases between the two ends. The germline gives CDR1 SGHAT, CDR2 FQNNGV. Using genomic DNA as the template, TCR beta VDJ and CDR3 profiling was carried out. TCRdb processed the reads anew with MiXCR; each CDR3 protein has one entry. The profile shows fewer than 70,000 distinct CDR3 sequences, 45% to 55% of them singletons. This clonotype was recorded many times. Its antigen is undetermined. Study outcomes and limitations: Overlap between patients and controls comprised 25 to 30 CD8+ CDR3 sequences. No significant difference in CD8+ Simpson's diversity was found between patients and controls.

The chain joins TRBV11-2 to TRBJ2-2, with D tentatively TRBD2 (6 bases). This receptor was identified in a human donor in good health, serving as a control. Sequenced input: sorted CD4+, CD8+, or CD8+CD57+ T cells (not recorded which) from PBMCs. The CDR3 reads CASSSPRGRGANTGELFF. DNA for the CDR3: TGTGCCAGCAGCTCCCCGCGGGGCCGGGGTGCGAACACCGGGGAGCTGTTTTTT.